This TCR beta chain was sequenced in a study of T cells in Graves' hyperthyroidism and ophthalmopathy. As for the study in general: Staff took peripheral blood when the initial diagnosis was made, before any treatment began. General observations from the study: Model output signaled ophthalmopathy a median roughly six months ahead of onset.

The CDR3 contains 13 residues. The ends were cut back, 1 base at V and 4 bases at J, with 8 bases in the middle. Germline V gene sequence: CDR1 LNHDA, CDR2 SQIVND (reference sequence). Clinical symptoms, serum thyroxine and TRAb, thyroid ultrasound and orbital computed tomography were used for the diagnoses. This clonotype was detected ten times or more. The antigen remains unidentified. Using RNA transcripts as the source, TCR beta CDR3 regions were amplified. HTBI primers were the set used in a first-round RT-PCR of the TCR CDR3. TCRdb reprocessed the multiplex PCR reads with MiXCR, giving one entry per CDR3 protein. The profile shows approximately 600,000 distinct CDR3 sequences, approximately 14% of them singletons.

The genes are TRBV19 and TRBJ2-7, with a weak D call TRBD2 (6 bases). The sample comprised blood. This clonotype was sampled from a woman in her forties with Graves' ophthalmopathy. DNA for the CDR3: TGTGCCAGTAGTATAGGGAGGGAATACGAGCAGTACTTC. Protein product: CASSIGREYEQYF.